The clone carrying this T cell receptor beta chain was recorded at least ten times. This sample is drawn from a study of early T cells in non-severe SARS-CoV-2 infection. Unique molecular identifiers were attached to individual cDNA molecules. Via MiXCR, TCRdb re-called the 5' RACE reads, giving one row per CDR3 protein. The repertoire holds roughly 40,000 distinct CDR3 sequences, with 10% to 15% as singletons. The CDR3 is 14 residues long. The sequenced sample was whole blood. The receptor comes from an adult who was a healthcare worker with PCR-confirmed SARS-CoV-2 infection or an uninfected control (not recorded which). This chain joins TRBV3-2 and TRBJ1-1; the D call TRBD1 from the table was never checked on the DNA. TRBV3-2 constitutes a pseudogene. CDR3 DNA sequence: TGTGCCTCTACTACAGGGGGAACTGGGACTGAAGCTTTCTTT. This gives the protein CASTTGGTGTEAFF.